The 14 T cell receptor beta chains in this list originate from one sample, sequenced in a study of cytomegalovirus exposure and HLA in healthy donors. A multiplex PCR was run with 60 Vbeta primers and 13 Jbeta primers. Using immunoSEQ multiplex PCR, the repertoire was profiled, and TCRdb retains in-frame clones only, with some absent. The sample carries a few hundred thousand clones, over 75% recorded once. Sequences were obtained from PBMCs. The receptors were gathered from a girl aged 2-10 years in good health and CMV-seronegative.

This clone was counted only a few times. This chain links TRBV4-1 with TRBJ1-4; D is unclear. V was pared by 2 bases and J by 5 bases, with 9 bases between. Germline loops: CDR1 MGHRA, CDR2 YSYEKL. The CDR3 is 14 residues long. The CDR3 is CASSQPTQNEKLFF. As DNA, the CDR3 is TGCGCCAGCAGCCAACCCACACAGAATGAAAAACTGTTTTTT.

The CDR3 spells CASRSQGFNQPQHF. CDR3 nucleotide sequence: TGTGCCAGCAGATCTCAGGGGTTTAATCAGCCCCAGCATTTT. The V call is TRBV6-5, the J call TRBJ1-5; tentative D call: TRBD1 (6 bases). The CDR3 has 14 residues. The germline CDR1 and CDR2 sequences are MNHEY and SVGAGI. Trimming removed 6 bases from V and 4 bases from J, with 13 bases in between.

This clone was detected once. This chain connects TRBV5-1 to TRBJ1-4; unclear D gene. V dropped 1 base and J dropped 5 bases, with 12 bases sitting between them. In germline, CDR1 is SGHRS, CDR2 YFSETQ. This CDR3 has 15 amino acids. Here the CDR3 DNA reads TGCGCCAGCAGCTTGTCAACCTCGGGGAATGAAAAACTGTTTTTT. Its translation is CASSLSTSGNEKLFF.

The chain links TRBV7-2 to TRBJ1-4; weak D call: TRBD1 (6 bases). The V gene's germline CDR1 is SGHTA and CDR2 FQGNSA. Trimming pared 5 bases from V and 16 bases from J, leaving 20 bases between. The CDR3 totals 13 residues. The CDR3 protein is CASSAGTTTLTFF. The CDR3 region has the DNA TGTGCCAGCAGCGCCGGGACAACCACCCTAACGTTTTTT.

The chain couples TRBV7-9 to TRBJ1-2, with D tentatively TRBD1 (6 bases). Trimming removed 3 bases from V and 1 base from J, with 9 bases in between. Germline V gene sequence: CDR1 SEHNR, CDR2 FQNEAQ (reference sequence). The CDR3 has 14 amino acids. Here the CDR3 reads CASSFRDINYGYTF. CDR3 nucleotide sequence: TGTGCCAGCAGCTTCCGGGACATTAACTATGGCTACACCTTC.

V is TRBV5-1 and J is TRBJ1-2; maybe TRBD1 (6 bases). Germline CDR1 reads SGHRS; CDR2 reads YFSETQ. This CDR3 contains 13 residues. The V end lost 3 bases, the J end lost 7 bases, and 13 bases lay between the germline ends. CDR3 nucleotides: TGCGCCAGCAGCTCCCCAGGGGATAGTGGCTACACCTTC. Residues: CASSSPGDSGYTF.

The V gene is TRBV9, the J gene TRBJ1-2, with a possible D match to TRBD1 (5 bases). This CDR3 contains 15 residues. Trimming removed 0 bases from V and 5 bases from J, with 14 bases in between. Germline CDR1 SGDLS, CDR2 YYNGEE. The CDR3 protein is CASSVGSAGTYGYTF. CDR3 DNA sequence: TGTGCCAGCAGCGTAGGAAGCGCCGGGACTTATGGCTACACCTTC.

This clone was observed once. The genes are TRBV5-5 and TRBJ2-7, with D tentatively TRBD1 (6 bases). Germline-derived CDR1 and CDR2 are SGHKS and YYEKEE (reference sequence). The CDR3 has 15 amino acids. With 3 bases removed from V and 0 bases from J, the gap between germline ends came to 13 bases. The CDR3 DNA reads as TGTGCCAGCAGCTGGAGGACAGCCGTCTCCTACGAGCAGTACTTC. Translated: CASSWRTAVSYEQYF.

The chain is built from TRBV6-5 and TRBJ1-2; 9 bases match TRBD1. Trimming at V came to 0 bases and at J to 7 bases, leaving 6 bases not matched to a gene. Germline lookup yields CDR1 MNHEY and CDR2 SVGAGI. CDR3 length equals 15 residues. CDR3 residues: CASSYSIQTGGGYTF. CDR3 nucleotides: TGTGCCAGCAGTTACTCGATACAGACAGGGGGTGGCTACACCTTC.

This clone came up once. The genes are TRBV19 and TRBJ2-1; possible D gene TRBD2, 5 bases. CDR1 and CDR2 (germline): LNHDA, SQIVND (reference sequence). Trimming removed 5 bases from V and 10 bases from J, with 18 bases in between. This CDR3 region has 14 residues. The CDR3 loop reads CASSAGLREEEQFF. The CDR3 DNA sequence: TGTGCCAGTAGTGCCGGACTGAGGGAAGAAGAGCAGTTCTTC.

This clone was seen a single time. The rearrangement joins TRBV4-1 to TRBJ2-1, with D possibly matching TRBD2 (6 bases). The CDR3 runs to 14 residues. Germline values: CDR1 MGHRA, CDR2 YSYEKL. V lost 5 bases and J 2 bases, leaving 10 bases between the germline ends. The CDR3 sequence: CASSYGLPYNEQFF. DNA for the CDR3: TGCGCCAGCAGCTATGGACTACCCTACAATGAGCAGTTCTTC.

This clone was counted only a few times. This chain uses TRBV11-2 with TRBJ2-1, with 12 bases identical to TRBD2. The trim removed 6 bases at V and 3 bases at J, leaving 3 bases unmatched. The CDR3 consists of 15 residues. The V gene's germline CDR1 is SGHAT and CDR2 FQNNGV. CDR3 coding DNA: TGTGCCAGCAGAGGACTAGCGGGGTACTACAATGAGCAGTTCTTC. Protein product: CASRGLAGYYNEQFF.

The chain recombines TRBV23-1 with TRBJ1-6, with 7 bases matching TRBD1. TRBV23-1 is flagged as an ORF with uncertain function. Trimming took 4 bases from V and 12 from J; bases not matched to a gene: 15. The CDR3 extends over 16 amino acids. CDR3 region: CASSRLKTGISQPLHF. The CDR3 DNA reads as TGCGCCAGCAGTCGATTGAAGACAGGGATTTCTCAACCCCTCCACTTT.

This chain uses TRBV30 with TRBJ1-2; D is possibly TRBD1 (6 bases). The CDR3 extends over 12 amino acids. Between the trimmed V and J ends, which lost 4 bases and 8 bases, there was a span of 14 bases. Germline CDR1 and CDR2: GTSNPN and SVGIG (reference sequence). CDR3 nucleotides: TGTGCCTGGACAGGGGCCCGAGGGGGCTACACCTTC. The encoded protein is CAWTGARGGYTF.